These 24 T cell receptor beta chains were sequenced from one sample in a study of shared clonotypes between healthy human individuals. The repertoire was sequenced with immunoSEQ multiplex PCR; TCRdb's copy has only in-frame clones and lacks some. The sample carries about 490,000 clones, less than 80% recorded once. The sequenced sample consisted of PBMCs. Receptors were obtained from a woman in her thirties or forties in good health. Some clones in this sample may be carry-over from other donors' samples.

This clone was detected only once. V is TRBV5-6 and J is TRBJ2-1; D is uncertain. CDR3 size: 19 residues. Trimming stripped 4 bases from V and 0 bases from J, with 23 bases between. Per the germline V gene, CDR1 is SGHDT and CDR2 is YYEEEE. The CDR3 DNA reads as TGTGCCAGCAGCACCTTGAGAGGACCGAACCCCAGCTCCTACAATGAGCAGTTCTTC. Translation: CASSTLRGPNPSSYNEQFF.

This clone was counted only a few times. It is likely a read error: a sequence one base away is far more abundant. Other DNA sequences from this sample encode an identical CDR3 as well. This chain joins TRBV19 and TRBJ2-7; possible D gene TRBD2, 6 bases. The CDR3 loop spans 11 amino acids. Trimming stripped 8 bases from V and 4 bases from J, with 9 bases between. Germline CDR1 is LNHDA and CDR2 is SQIVND (reference sequence). CDR3 sequence reads: CASAGGYEQYF. The CDR3 region has the DNA TGTGCCAGTGCTGGGGGGTACGAGCAGTACTTC.

Only a few counts were recorded for this clone. The chain recombines TRBV4-1 with TRBJ1-5; D unclear. V lost 4 bases to trimming and J lost 3 bases, with 19 bases between them. Germline loops: CDR1 MGHRA, CDR2 YSYEKL. The CDR3 totals 17 residues. The CDR3 DNA reads as TGCGCCAGCAGCCGGGGTCGTCCACCCTTTTTCAATCAGCCCCAGCATTTT. It encodes CASSRGRPPFFNQPQHF.

The chain couples TRBV25-1 to TRBJ2-1; 10 nucleotides match TRBD2. J was trimmed by 10 bases and V by 7 bases; bases with no gene match: 13. The CDR3 has 15 residues. Germline CDR1 MGHDK, CDR2 SYGVNS. The CDR3 is CASKPDTSGKLEQFF. In DNA form, the CDR3 reads TGTGCCAGCAAACCCGATACTAGCGGGAAGTTAGAGCAGTTCTTC.

The chain joins TRBV20-1 to TRBJ2-3; D is unresolved. The CDR3 spans 11 residues. Germline assignment: CDR1 DFQATT and CDR2 SNEGSKA (reference sequence). V was clipped by 4 bases and J by 5 bases, with 7 bases between them. The CDR3 bases are TGCAGTGCTAAACGACAAGATACGCAGTATTTT. It is translated as CSAKRQDTQYF.

V and J are TRBV5-1 and TRBJ2-2, with unresolved D. Trimming took 0 bases from V and 4 from J, leaving 13 bases between them. CDR1 is SGHRS, CDR2 YFSETQ, per germline. The CDR3 consists of 16 residues. The CDR3 DNA reads as TGCGCCAGCAGCTTGGCCTTAGTGTTCGGCACCGGGGAGCTGTTTTTT. Translating gives CASSLALVFGTGELFF.

On this clone itself: A read error may explain this, as a much larger clone is one base away. The chain joins TRBV18 to TRBJ1-4, with 9 nucleotides matching TRBD1. The CDR3 contains 15 residues. Germline CDR1 KGHSH, CDR2 LQKENI. The CDR3 loop reads CASSQSTGGGEKLLF. CDR3 DNA sequence: TGTGCCAGCTCACAGAGCACAGGGGGCGGTGAAAAACTGCTTTTT. The full variable domain, completed using reference TRBV18 and TRBJ1-4, is NAGVMQNPRHLVRRRGQEARLRCSPMKGHSHVYWYRQLPEEGLKFMVYLQKENIIDESGMPKERFSAEFPKEGPSILRIQQVVRGDSAAYFCASSQSTGGGEKLLFGSGTQLSVL.

The CDR3 is CASRKLGSRVGELFF. In DNA form, the CDR3 reads TGTGCCAGCAGAAAACTAGGTTCCCGCGTAGGGGAGCTGTTTTTT. The chain uses TRBV7-3 and TRBJ2-2, with TRBD2 as a possible D gene (5 bases). Germline-derived CDR1 and CDR2 are SGHTA and FQGTGA. V shed 6 bases and J shed 8 bases, with 19 bases lying between them. The CDR3 totals 15 residues.

This clone was picked up a small number of times. The V gene is TRBV7-2, the J gene TRBJ2-3; D perhaps matches TRBD1 (6 bases). This CDR3 spans 15 amino acids. V was trimmed by 4 bases and J by 0 bases, leaving 11 bases between them. Germline lookup yields CDR1 SGHTA and CDR2 FQGNSA. The CDR3, as DNA: TGTGCCAGCAGCTCAGGGGTGGCCAGCACAGATACGCAGTATTTT. Its translation: CASSSGVASTDTQYF.

This clone was seen only once. The genes are TRBV5-4 and TRBJ2-1, with no clear D. The germline V gene has CDR1 SGHNT and CDR2 YYREEE (reference sequence). There are 11 residues in the CDR3. Deletions cut 1 base from V and 10 bases from J, with 6 bases between. In DNA form, the CDR3 reads TGTGCCAGCAGCTTGCAGGCCGAGCAGTTCTTC. This sequence encodes CASSLQAEQFF.

V is TRBV5-4 and J is TRBJ2-7, with TRBD1 identical over 9 bases. Germline V gene sequence: CDR1 SGHNT, CDR2 YYREEE (reference sequence). The CDR3 runs to 14 residues. The ends lost 4 bases at V and 2 bases at J; junction bases unmatched: 4. The CDR3 sequence is CASSGDRDPYEQYF. CDR3 bases: TGTGCCAGCAGCGGGGACAGGGACCCCTACGAGCAGTACTTC. The whole variable domain, remainder taken from reference TRBV5-4 and TRBJ2-7, is ETGVTQSPTHLIKTRGQQVTLRCSSQSGHNTVSWYQQALGQGPQFIFQYYREEENGRGNFPPRFSGLQFPNYSSELNVNALELDDSALYLCASSGDRDPYEQYFGPGTRLTVT.

The V gene is TRBV19, the J gene TRBJ1-5; D gene unclear. Trimming stripped 3 bases from V and 4 bases from J, with 10 bases between. Germline V lookup: CDR1 LNHDA, CDR2 SQIVND (reference sequence). CDR3 length: 14 amino acids. This CDR3 reads CASSIRTSNQPQHF. CDR3 in DNA: TGTGCCAGTAGTATTCGGACGAGTAATCAGCCCCAGCATTTT.

The chain carries TRBV7-9 and TRBJ2-5; D is unresolved. With 0 bases removed from V and 5 bases from J, the gap between germline ends came to 7 bases. Germline values: CDR1 SEHNR, CDR2 FQNEAQ (reference sequence). This CDR3 contains 13 residues. The CDR3 nucleotides are TGTGCCAGCAGCTTAGCTGGGCTCGAGACCCAGTACTTC. It codes for CASSLAGLETQYF.

This clone was seen more than once but under ten times. The chain recombines TRBV15 with TRBJ1-1; D perhaps matches TRBD1 (6 bases). CDR3 length: 15 residues. Germline V gene lookup returns CDR1 LNHNV and CDR2 YYDKDF (reference sequence). V lost 2 bases and J lost 2, with 12 bases in between. The CDR3: CATSRSTGINTEAFF. The DNA for the CDR3 is TGTGCCACCAGCAGAAGTACAGGGATAAACACTGAAGCTTTCTTT.

This chain joins TRBV7-8 and TRBJ2-2; weak D call: TRBD2 (5 bases). This CDR3 has 17 amino acids. Between the trimmed V and J ends, which lost 5 bases and 0 bases, there was a span of 16 bases. CDR1 SGHVS and CDR2 FQNEAQ come from the germline V gene. CDR3 DNA: TGTGCCAGCAGCCCTTCGAGCGGTCTCGCGAACACCGGGGAGCTGTTTTTT. The encoded protein is CASSPSSGLANTGELFF. The full variable domain, rest sourced from reference TRBV7-8 and TRBJ2-2, is GAGVSQSPRYKVAKRGQDVALRCDPISGHVSLFWYQQALGQGPEFLTYFQNEAQLDKSGLPSDRFFAERPEGSVSTLKIQRTQQEDSAVYLCASSPSSGLANTGELFFGEGSRLTVL.

The V call is TRBV9, the J call TRBJ2-2; no clear D. Trimming removed 3 bases at V and 4 bases at J, with 10 bases between. CDR1 and CDR2 from the germline V gene are SGDLS and YYNGEE. The CDR3 has 14 amino acids. CDR3 DNA sequence: TGTGCCAGCAGCGCGGCCTTGGGCACCGGGGAGCTGTTTTTT. Its translation is CASSAALGTGELFF.

This clone was seen a few times. The V gene is TRBV5-1, the J gene TRBJ1-1, with D hard to call. Germline loops: CDR1 SGHRS, CDR2 YFSETQ. This CDR3 region has 14 residues. Trimming shortened V by 4 bases and J by 5 bases, and 15 bases separated the two germline ends. The CDR3 coding sequence is TGCGCCAGCAGCCCGGGAGGATCAGAAACTGAAGCTTTCTTT. Amino acids: CASSPGGSETEAFF. The full variable domain, in which reference TRBV5-1 and TRBJ1-1 provide the parts outside the CDR3, is KAGVTQTPRYLIKTRGQQVTLSCSPISGHRSVSWYQQTPGQGLQFLFEYFSETQRNKGNFPGRFSGRQFSNSRSEMNVSTLELGDSALYLCASSPGGSETEAFFGQGTRLTVV.

V is TRBV28 and J is TRBJ1-1; D not certain. The germline V gene encodes CDR1 MDHEN and CDR2 SYDVKM. The CDR3 loop spans 14 amino acids. Between the trimmed V and J ends, which lost 3 bases and 0 bases, there was a span of 8 bases. Here the CDR3 DNA reads TGTGCCAGCAGTTTGATTACCATGAACACTGAAGCTTTCTTT. This gives the protein CASSLITMNTEAFF.

This chain links TRBV6-4 with TRBJ2-1, with 8 bases identical to TRBD1. The V segment lost 2 bases and the J segment 2 bases; nucleotides outside the gene matches: 5. There are 16 residues in the CDR3. CDR1 and CDR2 (germline): MRHNA, SNTAGT. This CDR3 is CASSDTDRGTYNEQFF. Here the CDR3 DNA reads TGTGCCAGCAGTGACACCGACAGGGGCACCTACAATGAGCAGTTCTTC.

The chain links TRBV4-2 to TRBJ2-3, with 9 bases lining up with TRBD2. The CDR3 is made up of 18 amino acids. Trimming took 4 bases from V and 7 from J; bases not matched to a gene: 18. The germline gives CDR1 LGHNA, CDR2 YNFKEQ. The CDR3 here is CASSLKGNVGGRGYTQYF. The CDR3 bases are TGTGCCAGCAGCCTCAAGGGGAACGTCGGCGGGAGGGGATATACGCAGTATTTT.

This clone was seen only a few times. The chain employs TRBV9 and TRBJ1-5, with D perhaps matching TRBD1 (5 bases). Trimming took 4 bases from V and 1 from J, leaving 9 bases between them. The germline CDR1 and CDR2 sequences are SGDLS and YYNGEE. The CDR3 is made up of 14 amino acids. The CDR3 DNA reads as TGTGCCAGCAGCCACCGGGACAGCAATCAGCCCCAGCATTTT. It specifies CASSHRDSNQPQHF.

This chain links TRBV28 with TRBJ1-3, with no clear D. The germline gives CDR1 MDHEN, CDR2 SYDVKM. The V gene lost 5 bases and the J gene lost 9 bases, with 20 bases spanning the gap. This CDR3 comprises 15 residues. CDR3 DNA sequence: TGTGCCAGCAGTCCCCCGTTGTCCGGCTCGGGCACCATATATTTT. Translating gives CASSPPLSGSGTIYF.

This sequence joins TRBV11-2 and TRBJ2-5, with no clear D. The J call may not be correct, given that the DNA end is closer to TRBJ2-7. Per the germline V gene, CDR1 is SGHAT and CDR2 is FQNNGV. The CDR3 length is 14 residues. The CDR3 nucleotides read TGTGCCAGCAGCCCCCTGGTGAGCCCCTACGAGCAGTACTTC. Amino acid sequence: CASSPLVSPYEQYF.

This clone was seen a few times. The genes are TRBV23-1 and TRBJ1-4; a possible D gene is TRBD1 (6 bases). TRBV23-1 is labeled an ORF, and its function is uncertain. V lost 1 base and J 8 bases, leaving 14 bases between the germline ends. The CDR3 is 15 residues long. The CDR3 spells CASSQCGRGKEKLFF. The CDR3, as DNA: TGCGCCAGCAGTCAATGTGGCAGGGGCAAGGAAAAACTGTTTTTT.